Below are 3 T cell receptor beta chains sequenced from a single sample in a study of shared clonotypes between healthy human individuals. Method: immunoSEQ multiplex PCR; TCRdb's copy keeps in-frame clones and lacks some. The table includes approximately 1,500,000 clones, around 97% detected once. Sequencing was done on a sample of naive CD4+ T cells sorted from blood. The subset was: CD45RA+ positively selected. The origin of the receptors is a man between 25 and 39 years old in good health.

The chain links TRBV27 to TRBJ1-4; TRBD1 is a possible D gene (5 bases). This CDR3 contains 14 residues. V was shortened by 3 bases and J by 2 bases, with 7 bases between the two germline ends. Germline values: CDR1 MNHEY, CDR2 SMNVEV (reference sequence). The CDR3 DNA is TGTGCCAGCAGTTTCAGGGTGACTAATGAAAAACTGTTTTTT. This gives the protein CASSFRVTNEKLFF.

The chain uses TRBV9 and TRBJ2-1; no definite D call. CDR1 and CDR2 from the germline V gene are SGDLS and YYNGEE. This CDR3 is built from 10 residues. DNA of the CDR3: TGTGAAAGAACTTACAATGAGCAGTTCTTC. It is translated as CERTYNEQFF.

The rearrangement uses TRBV7-4 and TRBJ2-1; TRBD2 matches at 8 bases. Per germline, CDR1 SGHVT and CDR2 SQSDAQ. The ends lost 7 bases at V and 6 bases at J; junction bases unmatched: 5. The CDR3 contains 13 residues. The CDR3 protein is CASNRRGGNEQFF. In nucleotides, the CDR3 is TGTGCCAGCAACCGCCGGGGGGGCAATGAGCAGTTCTTC.